The clone carrying this T cell receptor beta chain was found many times. Its antigen is still unknown. These data belong to a study of T cells after yellow fever vaccination. Study conclusions and caveats: Abundant clonotypes from the bulk population could get into FACS-sorted repertoires as contaminants.

TCRdb recomputed calls from the 5' RACE reads with MiXCR, one row per CDR3 protein. The table has about 220,000 distinct CDR3 sequences, 3% to 4% seen once. The CDR3 has 14 amino acids. V gave up 0 bases and J gave up 6 bases; unmatched junction bases: 0. The V gene's germline CDR1 is SGHRS and CDR2 YFSETQ. This receptor was obtained from a young man who received the YFV17D yellow fever vaccine. Sequencing was performed on CD4+ T cells sorted from PBMCs, taken 10 days after the yellow fever booster vaccination. The rearrangement links TRBV5-1 to TRBJ1-6, with TRBD1 identical over 7 bases. CDR3 sequence: CASSLGQGNSPLHF. CDR3 in DNA: TGCGCCAGCAGCTTGGGACAGGGTAATTCACCCCTCCACTTT.